Below are 9 T cell receptor beta chains sequenced from a single sample in a study of human thymus T cells. Using immunoSEQ multiplex PCR, the repertoire was profiled, and TCRdb retains in-frame clones only, with some absent. The table has some 130,000 clones, around 94% seen once. Thymus tissue for the work was resected from patients undergoing corrective heart surgery. Specimen: thymus tissue. These receptors originate from a boy in the first two years of life with a congenital heart defect but otherwise immunologically healthy.

This clone was seen a handful of times. The chain links TRBV2 to TRBJ1-1, with no clear D. Germline assignment: CDR1 SNHLY and CDR2 FYNNEI. The V and J ends lost 8 bases and 0 bases respectively, with 13 bases between them. CDR3 length: 14 residues. This CDR3 reads CASYGSAMNTEAFF. DNA of the CDR3: TGTGCCAGCTATGGGTCAGCCATGAACACTGAAGCTTTCTTT.

The genes are TRBV14 and TRBJ2-5; D is perhaps TRBD1 or TRBD2 (6 bases each). Trimming shortened V by 2 bases and J by 5 bases, and 21 bases separated the two germline ends. The germline CDR1 and CDR2 sequences are SGHDN and FVKESK. The CDR3 is 17 amino acids. CDR3 DNA sequence: TGTGCCAGCAGCCAATACTTTAGGAGGGGGAGAGGCGAGACCCAGTACTTC. It codes for CASSQYFRRGRGETQYF.

The CDR3 loop is CASGLFKPNYGYTF. The CDR3 coding sequence is TGTGCTAGTGGTTTGTTCAAGCCAAACTATGGCTACACCTTC. V usage is TRBV12-5 and J usage is TRBJ1-2; no reliable D call. Germline loops: CDR1 LGHNT, CDR2 FRNRAP. Deletions cut 2 bases from V and 2 bases from J, with 9 bases between. The CDR3 contains 14 residues. Full variable domain (rest looked up from reference TRBV12-5 and TRBJ1-2): DARVTQTPRHKVTEMGQEVTMRCQPILGHNTVFWYRQTMMQGLELLAYFRNRAPLDDSGMPKDRFSAEMPDATLATLKIQPSEPRDSAVYFCASGLFKPNYGYTFGSGTRLTVV.

This clone was seen a single time. The V gene is TRBV20-1, the J gene TRBJ2-1, with D uncertain. V was trimmed by 6 bases and J by 10 bases, leaving 13 bases between them. Germline V gives CDR1 DFQATT, CDR2 SNEGSKA (reference sequence). This CDR3 spans 11 amino acids. Here the CDR3 reads CSAPQFLEQFF. The CDR3 DNA reads as TGCAGTGCCCCCCAGTTTCTCGAGCAGTTCTTC.

V usage is TRBV27 and J usage is TRBJ2-1, with TRBD2 matching 12 bases. The germline gives CDR1 MNHEY, CDR2 SMNVEV (reference sequence). The CDR3 is 17 amino acids. The ends lost 6 bases at V and 3 bases at J; junction bases unmatched: 9. The CDR3 DNA reads TGTGCCAGCAGAGAAGGACGACTAGCGGGGGACTACAATGAGCAGTTCTTC. This codes for CASREGRLAGDYNEQFF.

This chain joins TRBV28 and TRBJ1-1; 7 bases match TRBD1. The CDR3 extends over 15 amino acids. Germline V gene lookup returns CDR1 MDHEN and CDR2 SYDVKM. Trimming at V came to 5 bases and at J to 1 base, leaving 7 bases not matched to a gene. This CDR3 is CASSPRTGPNTEAFF. DNA of the CDR3: TGTGCCAGCAGTCCCCGGACAGGACCGAACACTGAAGCTTTCTTT.

This chain links TRBV5-4 with TRBJ2-3; 15 bases line up with TRBD2. Germline trimming cut 3 bases from V and 1 base from J; bases unmatched to any gene: 3. Germline assignment: CDR1 SGHNT and CDR2 YYREEE (reference sequence). CDR3 length: 17 residues. The CDR3 DNA follows: TGTGCCAGCAGCTGGGGACTAGCGGGGGGTCGCACAGATACGCAGTATTTT. Translating gives CASSWGLAGGRTDTQYF.

The chain couples TRBV27 to TRBJ2-7; D perhaps matches TRBD2 (7 bases). This CDR3 is 15 amino acids long. CDR1 is MNHEY, CDR2 SMNVEV, per germline (reference sequence). Trimming left V 3 bases short and J 1 base short, with 13 bases between. CDR3 region: CASSLIRGGSYEQYF. The CDR3 nucleotides read TGTGCCAGCAGTTTGATAAGGGGGGGGTCCTACGAGCAGTACTTC.

This rearrangement joins TRBV14 to TRBJ1-1, with 7 bases aligning to TRBD1. Germline CDR1 reads SGHDN; CDR2 reads FVKESK. V shed 0 bases and J 1 base; nucleotides not matched to a gene: 11. The CDR3 has 18 amino acids. The CDR3 sequence is CASSQDAGTARENTEAFF. The CDR3 nucleotides read TGTGCCAGCAGCCAAGACGCCGGGACAGCCCGGGAGAACACTGAAGCTTTCTTT.